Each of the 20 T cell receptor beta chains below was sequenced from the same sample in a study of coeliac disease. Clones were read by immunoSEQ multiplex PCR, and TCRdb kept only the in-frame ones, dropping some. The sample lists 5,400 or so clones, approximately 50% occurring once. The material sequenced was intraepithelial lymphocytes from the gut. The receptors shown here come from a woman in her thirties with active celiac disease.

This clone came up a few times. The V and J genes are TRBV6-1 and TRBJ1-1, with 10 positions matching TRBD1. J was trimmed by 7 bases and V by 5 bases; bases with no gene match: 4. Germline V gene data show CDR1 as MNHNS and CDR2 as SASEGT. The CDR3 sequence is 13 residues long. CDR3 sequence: CASSTGTGVEAFF. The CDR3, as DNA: TGTGCCAGCAGTACCGGGACAGGGGTTGAAGCTTTCTTT.

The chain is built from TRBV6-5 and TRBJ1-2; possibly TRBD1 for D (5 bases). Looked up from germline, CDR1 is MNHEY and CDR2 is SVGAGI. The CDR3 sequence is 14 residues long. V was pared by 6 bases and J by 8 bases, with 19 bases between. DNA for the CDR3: TGTGCCAGCAGAAGACAGTCGCCCCGATTCGGCTACACCTTC. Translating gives CASRRQSPRFGYTF.

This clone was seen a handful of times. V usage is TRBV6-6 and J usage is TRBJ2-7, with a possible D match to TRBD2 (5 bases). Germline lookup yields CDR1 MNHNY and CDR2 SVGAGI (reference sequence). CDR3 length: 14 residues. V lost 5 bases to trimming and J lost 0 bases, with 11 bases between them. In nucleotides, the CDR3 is TGTGCCAGCAGTCCGGGATTTAGCTCCTACGAGCAGTACTTC. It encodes CASSPGFSSYEQYF.

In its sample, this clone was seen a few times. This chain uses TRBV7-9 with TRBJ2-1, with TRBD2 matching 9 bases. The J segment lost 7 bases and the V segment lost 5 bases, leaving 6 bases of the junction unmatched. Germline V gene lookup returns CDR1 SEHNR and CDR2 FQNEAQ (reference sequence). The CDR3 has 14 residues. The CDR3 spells CASSTRGGMNEQFF. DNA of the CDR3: TGTGCCAGCAGCACGCGGGGGGGCATGAATGAGCAGTTCTTC.

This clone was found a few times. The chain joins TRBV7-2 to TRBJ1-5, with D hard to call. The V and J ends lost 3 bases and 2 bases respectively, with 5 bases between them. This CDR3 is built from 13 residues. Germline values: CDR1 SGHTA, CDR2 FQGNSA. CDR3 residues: CASSFGGNQPQHF. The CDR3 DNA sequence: TGTGCCAGCAGCTTCGGGGGCAATCAGCCCCAGCATTTT.

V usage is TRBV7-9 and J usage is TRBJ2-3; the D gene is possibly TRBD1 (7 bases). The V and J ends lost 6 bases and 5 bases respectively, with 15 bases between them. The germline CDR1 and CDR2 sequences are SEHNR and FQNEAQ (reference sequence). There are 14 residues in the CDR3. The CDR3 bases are TGTGCCAGCAGTACGACCAGGGGGGAAGATACGCAGTATTTT. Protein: CASSTTRGEDTQYF.

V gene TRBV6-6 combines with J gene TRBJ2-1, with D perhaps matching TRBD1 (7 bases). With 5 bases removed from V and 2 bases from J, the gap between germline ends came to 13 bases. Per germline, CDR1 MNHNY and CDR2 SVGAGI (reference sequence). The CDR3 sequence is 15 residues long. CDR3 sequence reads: CASSPQGGPYNEQFF. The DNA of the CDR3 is TGTGCCAGCAGTCCTCAGGGGGGCCCCTACAATGAGCAGTTCTTC.

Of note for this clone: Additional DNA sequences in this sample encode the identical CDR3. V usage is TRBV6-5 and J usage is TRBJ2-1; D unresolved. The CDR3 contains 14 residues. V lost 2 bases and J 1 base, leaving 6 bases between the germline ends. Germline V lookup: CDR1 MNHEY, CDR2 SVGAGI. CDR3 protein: CASSYLDSYNEQFF. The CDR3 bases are TGTGCCAGCAGTTACCTAGATTCCTACAATGAGCAGTTCTTC.

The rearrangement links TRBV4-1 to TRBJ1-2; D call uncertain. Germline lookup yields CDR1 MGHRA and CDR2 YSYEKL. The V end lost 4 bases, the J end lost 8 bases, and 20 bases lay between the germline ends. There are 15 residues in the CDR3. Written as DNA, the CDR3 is TGCGCCAGCAGCCTAGTCGGTCCTTTTCATATCGGCTACACCTTC. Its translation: CASSLVGPFHIGYTF.

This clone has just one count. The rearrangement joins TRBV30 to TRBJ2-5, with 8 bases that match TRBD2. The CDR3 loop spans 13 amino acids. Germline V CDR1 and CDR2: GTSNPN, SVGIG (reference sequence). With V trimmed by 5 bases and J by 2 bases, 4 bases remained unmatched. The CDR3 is CAWAPGGQETQYF. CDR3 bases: TGTGCCTGGGCCCCGGGAGGGCAAGAGACCCAGTACTTC.

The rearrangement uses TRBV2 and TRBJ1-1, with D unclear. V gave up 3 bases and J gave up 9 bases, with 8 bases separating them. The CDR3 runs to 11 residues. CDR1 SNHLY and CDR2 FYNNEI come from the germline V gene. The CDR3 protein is CASSDTAKAFF. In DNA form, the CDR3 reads TGTGCCAGCAGTGACACTGCCAAAGCTTTCTTT. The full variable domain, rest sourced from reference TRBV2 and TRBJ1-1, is EPEVTQTPSHQVTQMGQEVILRCVPISNHLYFYWYRQILGQKVEFLVSFYNNEISEKSEIFDDQFSVERPDGSNFTLKIRSTKLEDSAMYFCASSDTAKAFFGQGTRLTVV.

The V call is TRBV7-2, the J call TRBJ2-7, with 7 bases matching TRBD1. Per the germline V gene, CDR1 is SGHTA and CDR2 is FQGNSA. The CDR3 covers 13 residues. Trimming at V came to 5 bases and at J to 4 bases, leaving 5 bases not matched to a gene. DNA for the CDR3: TGTGCCAGCAGCCCCCGACAGGGATACGAGCAGTACTTC. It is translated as CASSPRQGYEQYF.

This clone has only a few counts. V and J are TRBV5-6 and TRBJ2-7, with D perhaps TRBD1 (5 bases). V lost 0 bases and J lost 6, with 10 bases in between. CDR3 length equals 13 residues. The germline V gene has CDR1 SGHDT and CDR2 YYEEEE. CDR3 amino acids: CASSLDQGSEQYF. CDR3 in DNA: TGTGCCAGCAGCTTGGATCAGGGATCCGAGCAGTACTTC.

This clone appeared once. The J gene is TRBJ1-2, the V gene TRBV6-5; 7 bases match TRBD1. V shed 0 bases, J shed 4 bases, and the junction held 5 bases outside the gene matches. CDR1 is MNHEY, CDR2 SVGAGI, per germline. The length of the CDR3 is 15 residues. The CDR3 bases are TGTGCCAGCAGTTACTCGAGGGGGCGAGTCTATGGCTACACCTTC. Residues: CASSYSRGRVYGYTF.

The CDR3, as DNA: TGTGCCAGTAGTGGGGACAGGGATTCACCCCTCCACTTT. It is translated as CASSGDRDSPLHF. The chain joins TRBV19 to TRBJ1-6, with 9 bases aligning to TRBD1. The CDR3 is 13 residues long. Trimming cost V 5 bases and J 8 bases; bases outside gene matches: 1. Looked up from germline, CDR1 is LNHDA and CDR2 is SQIVND (reference sequence).

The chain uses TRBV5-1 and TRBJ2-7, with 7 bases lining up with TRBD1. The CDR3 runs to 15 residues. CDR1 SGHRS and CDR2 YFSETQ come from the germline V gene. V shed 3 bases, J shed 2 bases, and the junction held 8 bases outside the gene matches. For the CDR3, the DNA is TGCGCCAGCAGCTCCCGGACAGGTCTCACCTACGAGCAGTACTTC. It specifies CASSSRTGLTYEQYF.

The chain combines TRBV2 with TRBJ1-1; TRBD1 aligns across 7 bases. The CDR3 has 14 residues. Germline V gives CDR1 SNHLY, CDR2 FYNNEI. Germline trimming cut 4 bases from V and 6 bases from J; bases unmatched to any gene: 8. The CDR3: CASSGRGREAEAFF. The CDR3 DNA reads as TGTGCCAGCAGTGGAAGGGGGCGCGAAGCTGAAGCTTTCTTT.

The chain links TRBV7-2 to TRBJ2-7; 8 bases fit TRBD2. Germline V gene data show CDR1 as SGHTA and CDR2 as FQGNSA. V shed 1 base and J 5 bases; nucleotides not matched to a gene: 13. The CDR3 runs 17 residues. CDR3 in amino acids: CASSLGVVVAGIDEQYF. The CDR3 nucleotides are TGTGCCAGCAGCTTAGGGGTGGTGGTAGCGGGGATCGACGAGCAGTACTTC.

The chain's CDR3 is CASSQVVQRGRREQYF. The DNA for the CDR3 is TGCGCCAGCAGCCAAGTCGTCCAACGGGGTCGGAGAGAGCAGTACTTC. The rearrangement uses TRBV4-1 and TRBJ2-7; maybe TRBD2 (5 bases). Germline CDR1 MGHRA, CDR2 YSYEKL. V was clipped by 1 base and J by 7 bases, with 20 bases between them. This CDR3 comprises 16 residues.

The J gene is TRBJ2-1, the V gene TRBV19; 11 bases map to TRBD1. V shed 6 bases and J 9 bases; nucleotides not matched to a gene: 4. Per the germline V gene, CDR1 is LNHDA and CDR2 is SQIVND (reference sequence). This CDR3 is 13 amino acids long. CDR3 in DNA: TGTGCCAGTAGGGACAGGGGGCAAGGTGAGCAGTTCTTC. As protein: CASRDRGQGEQFF.